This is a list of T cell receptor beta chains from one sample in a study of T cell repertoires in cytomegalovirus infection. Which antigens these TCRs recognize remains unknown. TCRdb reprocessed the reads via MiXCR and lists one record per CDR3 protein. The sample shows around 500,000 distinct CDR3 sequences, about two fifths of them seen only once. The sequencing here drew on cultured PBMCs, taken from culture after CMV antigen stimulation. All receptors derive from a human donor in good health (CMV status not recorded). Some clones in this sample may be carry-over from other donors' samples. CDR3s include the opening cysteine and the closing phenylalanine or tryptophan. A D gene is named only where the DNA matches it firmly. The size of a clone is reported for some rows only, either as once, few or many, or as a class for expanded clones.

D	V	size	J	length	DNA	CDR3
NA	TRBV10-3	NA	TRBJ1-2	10	TGTGCCACAGCAGGGGTGGGCTACACCTTC	CATAGVGYTF
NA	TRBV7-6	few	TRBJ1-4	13	TGTGCCAGCAGCCTTGGACGGACCCGATTGATGTTTTTT	CASSLGRTRLMFF
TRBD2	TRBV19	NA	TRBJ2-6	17	TGTGCCAGTAGCCTAGCGGGGGGGAGCTCTGGGGCCAACGTCCTGACTTTC	CASSLAGGSSGANVLTF
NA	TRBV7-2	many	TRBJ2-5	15	TGTGCCAGCAGCCCGGCCAGGGTCCTCCAAGAGACCCAGTACTTC	CASSPARVLQETQYF
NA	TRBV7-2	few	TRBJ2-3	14	TGTGCCAGCAGCACGACTACTTTCACAGATACGCAGTATTTT	CASSTTTFTDTQYF
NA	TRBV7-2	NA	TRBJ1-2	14	TGTGCCAGCAGCTTAGCGCCGGGCCGAGGCGGCTACACCTTC	CASSLAPGRGGYTF
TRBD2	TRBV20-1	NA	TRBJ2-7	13	TGCAGTGCTATGGGCGGGGGGGGAGACGAGCAGTACTTC	CSAMGGGGDEQYF
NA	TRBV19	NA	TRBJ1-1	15	TGTGCCAGTAGTAGTGGGACGGCGGAGAGCACTGAAGCTTTCTTT	CASSSGTAESTEAFF
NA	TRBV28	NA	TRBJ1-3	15	TGTGCCAGCAGTTCAGGACGGTTCTCTGGAAACACCATATATTTT	CASSSGRFSGNTIYF
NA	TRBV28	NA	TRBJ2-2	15	TGTGCCAGTAATCAACAATTACGAGGCGCCGGGGAGCTGTTTTTT	CASNQQLRGAGELFF
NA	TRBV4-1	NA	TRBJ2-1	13	TGCGCCAGCAGCCAGGTGGAGCCGGGTGAGCAGTTCTTC	CASSQVEPGEQFF
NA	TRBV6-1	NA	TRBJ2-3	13	TGTGCCAGCAGTGTAGCTCATACGGATACGCAGTATTTT	CASSVAHTDTQYF
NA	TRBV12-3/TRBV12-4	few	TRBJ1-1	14	TGTGCCAGCAGCCCACAGGTAGTAGGCGCTGAAGCTTTCTTT	CASSPQVVGAEAFF
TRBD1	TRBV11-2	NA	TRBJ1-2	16	TGTGCCAGCAGCGCCGACAGGGCCGCTTGGGACTATGGCTACACCTTC	CASSADRAAWDYGYTF
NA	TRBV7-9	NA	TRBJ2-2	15	TGTGCCAGCAGCTTCGGCCGACAGAGCACCGGGGAGCTGTTTTTT	CASSFGRQSTGELFF
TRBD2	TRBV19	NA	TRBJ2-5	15	TGTGCCAGTAGTATAAGGACTAGCGGACAAGAGACCCAGTACTTC	CASSIRTSGQETQYF
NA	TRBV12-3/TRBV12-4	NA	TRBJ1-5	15	TGTGCCAGCAGTTTTTCGGGCAGAATAGATCAGCCCCAGCATTTT	CASSFSGRIDQPQHF
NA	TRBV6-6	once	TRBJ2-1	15	TGTGCCAGCACCCCGGGGGGCTACTCCTACAATGAGCAGTTCTTC	CASTPGGYSYNEQFF
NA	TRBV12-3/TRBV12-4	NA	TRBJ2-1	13	TGTGCCAGCAGTTTTGTAGCGTTCAATGAGCAGTTCTTC	CASSFVAFNEQFF
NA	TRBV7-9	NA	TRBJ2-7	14	TGTGCCAGCAGCCCCCAAGGGAACGGGTACGAGCAGTACTTC	CASSPQGNGYEQYF
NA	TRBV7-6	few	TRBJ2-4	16	TGTGCCAGCAGCTTAGGACTAGGGAGAACCAAAAACATTCAGTACTTC	CASSLGLGRTKNIQYF
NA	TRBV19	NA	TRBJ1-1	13	TGTGCCAGTAATATTGTAGGGGGAACTGAAGCTTTCTTT	CASNIVGGTEAFF
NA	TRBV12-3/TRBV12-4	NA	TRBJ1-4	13	TGTGCCAGCAGTCGACGTACGAATGAAAAACTGTTTTTT	CASSRRTNEKLFF
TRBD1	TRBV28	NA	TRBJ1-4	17	TGTGCCAGCAGTCGGATTCAATCCGGGACAGGGTACGAAAAACTGTTTTTT	CASSRIQSGTGYEKLFF
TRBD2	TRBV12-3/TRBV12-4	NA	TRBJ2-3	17	TGTGCCAGCAGACCGGGACTAGCGGGAGCAAGCACAGATACGCAGTATTTT	CASRPGLAGASTDTQYF
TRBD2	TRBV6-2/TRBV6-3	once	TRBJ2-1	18	TGTGCCAGCAGGGCTAGCGGGGGGGGGTTAAGGCCCTACAATGAGCAGTTCTTC	CASRASGGGLRPYNEQFF
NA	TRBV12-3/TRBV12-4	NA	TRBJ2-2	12	TGTGCCAGCAGTTTTGGGGTTGGGGAGCTGTTTTTT	CASSFGVGELFF
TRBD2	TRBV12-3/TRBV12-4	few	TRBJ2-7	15	TGTGCCAGCAGTCTCGGGAGGAGGAGCTCCTACGAGCAGTACTTC	CASSLGRRSSYEQYF
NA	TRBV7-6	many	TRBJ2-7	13	TGTGCCAGCAGCCCAGGACAGACATACGAGCAGTACTTC	CASSPGQTYEQYF
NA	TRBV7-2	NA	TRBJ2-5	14	TGTGCCAGCAGCCCTGGGTCTAGCATAGAGACCCAGTACTTC	CASSPGSSIETQYF
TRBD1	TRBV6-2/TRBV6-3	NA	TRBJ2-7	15	TGTGCCAGCAGTTCGTCTTGGGACAGAACCTCGGAGCAGTACTTC	CASSSSWDRTSEQYF
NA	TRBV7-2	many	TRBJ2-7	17	TGTGCCAGCAGCGATCGGGGGGCGGGGGTTTCTCCCTACGAGCAGTACTTC	CASSDRGAGVSPYEQYF
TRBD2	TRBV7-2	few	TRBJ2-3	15	TGTGCCAGCAGCGGGGCACTAGCGGGGCCGGATACGCAGTATTTT	CASSGALAGPDTQYF
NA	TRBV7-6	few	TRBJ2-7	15	TGTGCCAGCAGCGAGAGGACAGCCGAATACTACGAGCAGTACTTC	CASSERTAEYYEQYF
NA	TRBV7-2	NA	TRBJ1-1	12	TGTGCCAGCAGCTTAGGCCCGCCTGAAGCTTTCTTT	CASSLGPPEAFF
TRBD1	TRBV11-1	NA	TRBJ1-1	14	TGTGCCAGCAGCATGACAGGGGTTCCGACTGAAGCTTTCTTT	CASSMTGVPTEAFF
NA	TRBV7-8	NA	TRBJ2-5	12	TGTGCCACCCGCCCGGGCGGGGAGACCCAGTACTTC	CATRPGGETQYF
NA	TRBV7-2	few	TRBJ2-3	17	TGTGCCAGCATCTCGGGGGGCGGGGACCTACGCACAGATACGCAGTATTTT	CASISGGGDLRTDTQYF
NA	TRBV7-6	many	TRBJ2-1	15	TGTGCCAGCAGCTTAAGGGCAGGCTCCTACAATGAGCAGTTCTTC	CASSLRAGSYNEQFF
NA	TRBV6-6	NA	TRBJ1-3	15	TGTGCCAGCAGCCCCCCAGGCATTGGTGGAAACACCATATATTTT	CASSPPGIGGNTIYF
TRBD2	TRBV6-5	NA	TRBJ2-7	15	TGTGCCAGCAGTTACGGGGGGGAAGGAGGCTACGAGCAGTACTTC	CASSYGGEGGYEQYF
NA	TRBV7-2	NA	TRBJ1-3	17	TGTGCCAGCAGCTCCGAAATACAGGGACATTCTGGAAACACCATATATTTT	CASSSEIQGHSGNTIYF
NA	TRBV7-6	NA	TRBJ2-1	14	TGTGCCAGCAGCCCGCGAATTAGTTTCAATGAGCAGTTCTTC	CASSPRISFNEQFF
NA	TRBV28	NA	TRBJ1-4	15	TGTGCCAGCAGTGCCCCGGTGGGGGGGGTTGAAAAACTGTTTTTT	CASSAPVGGVEKLFF
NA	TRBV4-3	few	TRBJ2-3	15	TGCGCCAGCAGCCAAGATGTAACAGGGCCAGATACGCAGTATTTT	CASSQDVTGPDTQYF
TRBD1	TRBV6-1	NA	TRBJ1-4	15	TGTGCCAGCAGTGAATCAGGGGGAACTAATGAAAAACTGTTTTTT	CASSESGGTNEKLFF